A single sample is the source of the 8 T cell receptor beta chains below, sequenced in a study of blood T cells in healthy people across ages. With a J-beta primer mix and a sample-barcoded 5' primer, a second PCR ran about 6 to 11 cycles. Via MiXCR, TCRdb re-called the 5' RACE reads, giving one row per CDR3 protein. The sample consists of 650,000 to 700,000 distinct CDR3 sequences, roughly half of them appearing once. Sequencing was done on a sample of blood. The source is an elderly woman in good health.

DNA for the CDR3: TGTGCCAGCAGTGTTGGGATTACCTACAATGAGCAGTTCTTC. Residues: CASSVGITYNEQFF. The rearrangement uses TRBV12-3 or TRBV12-4 and TRBJ2-1; D remains ambiguous. The V gene lost 5 bases and the J gene lost 2 bases, with 10 bases spanning the gap. The CDR3 has 14 residues.

CDR3 loop: CASTEGPNAYEQYF. CDR3 sequence (DNA): TGTGCCAGCACGGAGGGGCCCAACGCCTACGAGCAGTACTTC. The V call is TRBV7-9, the J call TRBJ2-7; perhaps TRBD2 as D (6 bases). The CDR3 consists of 14 residues. Germline CDR1 reads SEHNR; CDR2 reads FQNEAQ (reference sequence). V was trimmed by 7 bases and J by 2 bases, leaving 15 bases between them.

The chain recombines TRBV10-3 with TRBJ2-7; 10 bases fit TRBD2. CDR3 length: 17 amino acids. V was pared by 4 bases and J by 0 bases, with 9 bases of the junction left unmatched. The germline V gene has CDR1 ENHRY and CDR2 SYGVKD. The CDR3 loop reads CAISVGTSARSSYEQYF. CDR3 nucleotide sequence: TGTGCCATCAGTGTTGGGACTAGCGCACGGAGCTCCTACGAGCAGTACTTC.

The chain couples TRBV5-1 to TRBJ2-5, with 7 bases fitting TRBD1. The CDR3 runs to 14 residues. Trimming removed 4 bases from V and 2 bases from J; junction bases left unmatched: 5. Per the germline V gene, CDR1 is SGHRS and CDR2 is YFSETQ. The CDR3 here is CASSNTGQQETQYF. The CDR3 DNA is TGCGCCAGCAGCAATACGGGACAGCAAGAGACCCAGTACTTC. The whole variable domain, filled in from reference TRBV5-1 and TRBJ2-5, reads KAGVTQTPRYLIKTRGQQVTLSCSPISGHRSVSWYQQTPGQGLQFLFEYFSETQRNKGNFPGRFSGRQFSNSRSEMNVSTLELGDSALYLCASSNTGQQETQYFGPGTRLLVL.

This clonotype was found many times. The chain uses TRBV12-3 or TRBV12-4 and TRBJ2-3; D is unresolved. This CDR3 region has 12 residues. V was trimmed by 7 bases and J by 3 bases, leaving 8 bases between them. The DNA for the CDR3 is TGTGCCAGCACACCTGAAACAGATACGCAGTATTTT. Translated: CASTPETDTQYF.

The chain uses TRBV12-3 or TRBV12-4 and TRBJ2-7; the match to TRBD1 covers 10 bases. The CDR3 length is 14 residues. With V trimmed by 5 bases and J by 6 bases, 7 bases remained unmatched. CDR3 DNA sequence: TGTGCCAGCAGTAAGACAGGGGGCTTAAGCGAGCAGTACTTC. As protein: CASSKTGGLSEQYF.

Note on this clonotype: A read error may explain this, as a much larger clone is one base away. The chain carries TRBV4-2 and TRBJ2-1; TRBD2 matches at 10 bases. The CDR3 has 18 residues. The V gene's germline CDR1 is LGHNA and CDR2 YNFKEQ. CDR3 in DNA: TGTGCCGGCAGCCAAGATCGGCCTAGCGGGAGCTCCTACAATGAGCAGTTCTTC. It specifies CAGSQDRPSGSSYNEQFF.

This clonotype was counted only a few times. The chain recombines TRBV6-1 with TRBJ1-2, with D tentatively TRBD1 (6 bases). Germline CDR1 reads MNHNS; CDR2 reads SASEGT. The CDR3 sequence is 13 residues long. Trimming stripped 7 bases from V and 2 bases from J, with 11 bases between. CDR3 DNA: TGTGCCAGCACCCTCGACAGGAACTATGGCTACACCTTC. Its translation: CASTLDRNYGYTF.